These 28 T cell receptor beta chains were all obtained from the same sample, sequenced in a study of blood T cell repertoires in COVID-19. Data came from immunoSEQ multiplex PCR; TCRdb stores just in-frame clones and leaves some out. The profile shows some 43,000 clones, about 88% of them singletons. Sequencing used peripheral blood. These receptors came from a man aged 50 to 60 with active COVID-19.

The chain couples TRBV2 to TRBJ2-7, with D possibly TRBD1 on 6 matching bases. The V and J ends lost 3 bases and 2 bases respectively, with 14 bases between them. This CDR3 comprises 15 residues. Germline assignment: CDR1 SNHLY and CDR2 FYNNEI. CDR3 in amino acids: CASSDSEGETYEQYF. CDR3 DNA: TGTGCCAGCAGTGACTCTGAGGGGGAAACCTACGAGCAGTACTTC.

This sequence joins TRBV29-1 and TRBJ2-7; D is uncertain. The CDR3 length is 11 residues. Germline CDR1 SQVTM, CDR2 ANQGSEA. Trimming pared 5 bases from V and 7 bases from J, leaving 12 bases between. CDR3 sequence reads: CSVFGGREQYF. Written as DNA, the CDR3 is TGCAGCGTTTTTGGTGGTCGGGAGCAGTACTTC.

The chain is built from TRBV19 and TRBJ1-1; D might be TRBD1 (6 bases). Trimming stripped 5 bases from V and 4 bases from J, with 11 bases between. Germline CDR1 and CDR2: LNHDA and SQIVND (reference sequence). This CDR3 is built from 13 residues. Here the CDR3 reads CASSLGARTEAFF. CDR3 nucleotides: TGTGCCAGTAGTCTGGGGGCGCGCACTGAAGCTTTCTTT.

The chain carries TRBV2 and TRBJ2-5, with 12 bases fitting TRBD2. Germline CDR1 and CDR2: SNHLY and FYNNEI. After removal of 4 bases from V and 5 bases from J, the junction contained 8 bases not matched to a gene. The CDR3 sequence is 16 residues long. Here the CDR3 reads CASSVGLAGSSETQYF. Written as DNA, the CDR3 is TGTGCCAGCAGTGTTGGACTAGCGGGGTCGAGCGAGACCCAGTACTTC. Looking up the rest from reference TRBV2 and TRBJ2-5 gives the full variable domain: EPEVTQTPSHQVTQMGQEVILRCVPISNHLYFYWYRQILGQKVEFLVSFYNNEISEKSEIFDDQFSVERPDGSNFTLKIRSTKLEDSAMYFCASSVGLAGSSETQYFGPGTRLLVL.

This CDR3 reads CASSQEGARYTF. DNA for the CDR3: TGTGCCAGCAGCCAAGAAGGGGCCCGGTACACCTTC. The chain carries TRBV3-1 (or the pseudogene TRBV3-2) and TRBJ1-2, with a tentative D call TRBD1 (5 bases). This CDR3 spans 12 amino acids. Trimming took off 0 bases at V and 11 bases at J, with 10 bases between the two ends. Germline V gene sequence: CDR1 LGHDT, CDR2 YNNKEL (reference sequence).

The gene calls are TRBV5-5 and TRBJ2-7; TRBD1 might be the D (5 bases). Germline V gene data show CDR1 as SGHKS and CDR2 as YYEKEE (reference sequence). V lost 9 bases and J lost 4, with 20 bases in between. There are 14 residues in the CDR3. Here the CDR3 DNA reads TGTGCCACCCGGAACAGGAGCTTGGGGTACGAGCAGTACTTC. Translating gives CATRNRSLGYEQYF.

This chain uses TRBV4-1 with TRBJ1-5; D uncertain. Germline CDR1 MGHRA, CDR2 YSYEKL. The CDR3 totals 16 residues. The V gene lost 0 bases and the J gene lost 0 bases, with 9 bases spanning the gap. CDR3: CASSQDVQNSNQPQHF. The CDR3 bases are TGCGCCAGCAGCCAAGATGTACAGAATAGCAATCAGCCCCAGCATTTT.

The J gene is TRBJ2-7, the V gene TRBV29-1; D gene unclear. Trimming took 3 bases from V and 0 from J, leaving 9 bases between them. From germline, CDR1 is SQVTM and CDR2 ANQGSEA. This CDR3 is 13 amino acids long. For the CDR3, the DNA is TGCAGCGTTGACACGGTAGACTCCTACGAGCAGTACTTC. Its translation is CSVDTVDSYEQYF.

This sequence joins TRBV7-7 and TRBJ2-2; TRBD1 aligns across 8 bases. V shed 3 bases and J 3 bases; nucleotides not matched to a gene: 3. This CDR3 comprises 15 residues. Looked up from germline, CDR1 is SSHAT and CDR2 is FNYEAQ (reference sequence). CDR3 region: CASSFQGADTGELFF. The DNA for the CDR3 is TGTGCCAGCAGCTTTCAGGGGGCGGACACCGGGGAGCTGTTTTTT.

This chain joins TRBV6-2 or TRBV6-3 and TRBJ2-7; 11 bases map to TRBD1. With V trimmed by 5 bases and J by 2 bases, 5 bases remained unmatched. Germline assignment: CDR1 MNHEY and CDR2 SVGEGT. The CDR3 loop spans 15 amino acids. CDR3 sequence (DNA): TGTGCCAGCAGTAGCCCGGGACAGGGGGCCTACGAGCAGTACTTC. Its protein product is CASSSPGQGAYEQYF.

This clone was seen just once. The chain carries TRBV5-1 and TRBJ2-3; 11 bases map to TRBD2. Per the germline V gene, CDR1 is SGHRS and CDR2 is YFSETQ. The CDR3 contains 16 residues. The junction had 7 bases not matched to a gene; V was cut back by 1 base and J by 6 bases. The CDR3 DNA sequence: TGCGCCAGCAGCTTGCGGCTAGCGGGGGGCGCTGATACGCAGTATTTT. The encoded protein is CASSLRLAGGADTQYF.

The V call is TRBV4-1, the J call TRBJ2-2; TRBD2 might be the D (6 bases). This CDR3 region has 17 residues. CDR1 is MGHRA, CDR2 YSYEKL, per germline. V shed 3 bases and J shed 3 bases, with 17 bases lying between them. The CDR3 nucleotides read TGCGCCAGCAGCCACCCCGGGGCGGGACTTGACACCGGGGAGCTGTTTTTT. It yields the protein CASSHPGAGLDTGELFF.

The genes are TRBV5-1 and TRBJ2-7, with a weak D call TRBD2 (7 bases). The V and J ends lost 3 bases and 5 bases respectively, with 24 bases between them. Looked up from germline, CDR1 is SGHRS and CDR2 is YFSETQ. CDR3 length equals 17 residues. The CDR3 spells CASSYGDSRGARNEQYF. CDR3 DNA sequence: TGCGCCAGCAGCTATGGGGACTCCCGGGGGGCGCGGAACGAGCAGTACTTC.

The chain recombines TRBV6-5 with TRBJ1-2, with D perhaps matching TRBD1 (5 bases). CDR3 size: 15 residues. Trimming took 2 bases from V and 8 from J, leaving 18 bases between them. Germline CDR1 MNHEY, CDR2 SVGAGI. As DNA, the CDR3 is TGTGCCAGCAGTTACGGGGAGACGGGGGTTCGAGGCTACACCTTC. It is translated as CASSYGETGVRGYTF.

V usage is TRBV24-1 and J usage is TRBJ1-1, with a tentative D call TRBD1 (5 bases). Germline assignment: CDR1 KGHDR and CDR2 SFDVKD. This CDR3 region has 13 residues. Trimming took off 6 bases at V and 5 bases at J, with 12 bases between the two ends. CDR3 amino acids: CATSTGEGTEAFF. The CDR3 region has the DNA TGTGCCACCAGTACGGGGGAGGGGACTGAAGCTTTCTTT.

The rearrangement uses TRBV7-2 and TRBJ1-2; the match to TRBD1 covers 7 bases. J gave up 5 bases and V 2 bases, and 5 bases lay outside the gene matches. Looked up from germline, CDR1 is SGHTA and CDR2 is FQGNSA. The CDR3 runs 14 residues. The CDR3 reads CASSLSQGGYGYTF. In DNA, the CDR3 is TGTGCCAGCAGCTTAAGTCAGGGGGGTTATGGCTACACCTTC.

This clone was recorded a few times. This sequence joins TRBV28 and TRBJ1-5, with 10 bases lining up with TRBD1. CDR3 length: 16 amino acids. V was pared by 3 bases and J by 4 bases, with 6 bases of the junction left unmatched. Germline V gives CDR1 MDHEN, CDR2 SYDVKM. This chain's CDR3 is CASSFRQGARNQPQHF. CDR3 in DNA: TGTGCCAGCAGTTTCCGACAGGGGGCTCGAAATCAGCCCCAGCATTTT.

The gene calls are TRBV12-3 or TRBV12-4 and TRBJ1-5; weak D call: TRBD1 (5 bases). The CDR3 consists of 12 residues. Trimming took off 8 bases at V and 9 bases at J, with 14 bases between the two ends. The CDR3 sequence is CASGRGVRPQHF. In DNA form, the CDR3 reads TGTGCCAGCGGGAGGGGCGTAAGGCCCCAGCATTTT.

J is TRBJ2-7 and V is TRBV25-1, with TRBD2 identical over 11 bases. V gave up 8 bases and J gave up 2 bases; unmatched junction bases: 2. Per germline, CDR1 MGHDK and CDR2 SYGVNS. CDR3 length: 13 residues. CDR3: CASLAGGTYEQYF. CDR3 nucleotides: TGTGCCAGCCTAGCGGGGGGTACCTACGAGCAGTACTTC.

This chain joins TRBV18 and TRBJ1-1; D perhaps matches TRBD1 (5 bases). The ends were cut back, 6 bases at V and 3 bases at J, with 14 bases in the middle. From germline, CDR1 is KGHSH and CDR2 LQKENI. CDR3 length: 14 amino acids. This CDR3 is CASSPLGGDTEAFF. CDR3 nucleotide sequence: TGTGCCAGCTCCCCCTTGGGGGGAGACACTGAAGCTTTCTTT. The full variable domain, its missing parts supplied by reference TRBV18 and TRBJ1-1, is NAGVMQNPRHLVRRRGQEARLRCSPMKGHSHVYWYRQLPEEGLKFMVYLQKENIIDESGMPKERFSAEFPKEGPSILRIQQVVRGDSAAYFCASSPLGGDTEAFFGQGTRLTVV.

The gene calls are TRBV27 and TRBJ2-5, with D possibly TRBD2 on 5 matching bases. This CDR3 spans 15 amino acids. CDR1 and CDR2 from the germline V gene are MNHEY and SMNVEV (reference sequence). The V gene lost 5 bases and the J gene lost 4 bases, with 17 bases spanning the gap. The CDR3 DNA reads TGTGCCAGCAGTCCGGGTATGGCTAGCCGAGAGACCCAGTACTTC. Protein sequence: CASSPGMASRETQYF.

The V and J genes are TRBV2 and TRBJ2-6; D is unresolved. This CDR3 is built from 14 residues. V gave up 2 bases and J gave up 2 bases, with 4 bases separating them. Germline V gene lookup returns CDR1 SNHLY and CDR2 FYNNEI. As DNA, the CDR3 is TGTGCCAGCAGTGAAACTCCTGGGGCCAACGTCCTGACTTTC. This encodes CASSETPGANVLTF.

The chain recombines TRBV2 with TRBJ1-1; tentatively, D is TRBD1 (5 bases). The germline V gene has CDR1 SNHLY and CDR2 FYNNEI. There are 13 residues in the CDR3. The ends were cut back, 5 bases at V and 2 bases at J, with 9 bases in the middle. The CDR3: CASSNQGNTEAFF. The CDR3 DNA follows: TGTGCCAGCAGTAATCAGGGCAACACTGAAGCTTTCTTT.

The rearrangement links TRBV5-5 to TRBJ1-1; the D gene is possibly TRBD1 (5 bases). Trimming took off 5 bases at V and 1 base at J, with 12 bases between the two ends. The germline V gene encodes CDR1 SGHKS and CDR2 YYEKEE (reference sequence). The CDR3 loop spans 14 amino acids. Here the CDR3 reads CASREGWANTEAFF. CDR3 bases: TGTGCCAGCAGGGAGGGGTGGGCGAACACTGAAGCTTTCTTT.

V gene TRBV27 combines with J gene TRBJ1-5, with D uncertain. Trimming shortened V by 2 bases and J by 0 bases, and 5 bases separated the two germline ends. The germline V gene encodes CDR1 MNHEY and CDR2 SMNVEV (reference sequence). The CDR3 extends over 14 amino acids. CDR3 DNA sequence: TGTGCCAGCAGTTTAAGCCCTAGCAATCAGCCCCAGCATTTT. It specifies CASSLSPSNQPQHF.

The chain links TRBV10-2 to TRBJ1-1, with D possibly TRBD1 on 5 matching bases. Germline CDR1 WSHSY, CDR2 SAAADI. The V end lost 1 base, the J end lost 2 bases, and 8 bases lay between the germline ends. The CDR3 spans 14 residues. In DNA form, the CDR3 reads TGCGCCAGCAGTGAGTTAGGGGCCAACACTGAAGCTTTCTTT. The encoded protein is CASSELGANTEAFF.

The gene calls are TRBV12-5 and TRBJ1-5, with TRBD1 identical over 10 bases. The junction had 5 bases not matched to a gene; V was cut back by 0 bases and J by 6 bases. CDR3 size: 16 residues. Germline CDR1 reads LGHNT; CDR2 reads FRNRAP. DNA for the CDR3: TGTGCTAGTGGTTTGGTTAGGACAGGGGGGACTCAGCCCCAGCATTTT. It encodes CASGLVRTGGTQPQHF.

The chain combines TRBV10-3 with TRBJ1-1; 11 nucleotides match TRBD1. Germline CDR1 reads ENHRY; CDR2 reads SYGVKD. The CDR3 extends over 14 amino acids. CDR3 DNA: TGTGCTTCCTTGGGACAGGGGGGGAACACTGAAGCTTTCTTT. It specifies CASLGQGGNTEAFF.